The 16 T cell receptor beta chains listed next were all sequenced from one sample in a study of blood T cell repertoires in COVID-19. Sequencing was performed with immunoSEQ multiplex PCR; in TCRdb, only in-frame clones are kept and a portion is missing. This sample carries 110,000 to 150,000 clones, 80% to 90% of them seen once, and the ten largest clones take under 3%. Sequencing was carried out using peripheral blood. These receptor sequences come from a man between 60 and 75 years old with active or convalescent COVID-19.

The rearrangement uses TRBV6-5 and TRBJ1-5, with a weak D call TRBD1 (6 bases). Trimming stripped 6 bases from V and 3 bases from J, with 12 bases between. This CDR3 comprises 14 residues. The germline CDR1 and CDR2 sequences are MNHEY and SVGAGI. The CDR3 is CASRGTGHNQPQHF. In DNA form, the CDR3 reads TGTGCCAGCAGGGGAACGGGACACAATCAGCCCCAGCATTTT.

This chain uses TRBV27 with TRBJ2-7; 8 bases are shared with TRBD1. Germline assignment: CDR1 MNHEY and CDR2 SMNVEV (reference sequence). The CDR3 runs 13 residues. After removal of 6 bases from V and 2 bases from J, the junction contained 3 bases not matched to a gene. CDR3 bases: TGTGCCAGCAGGTTACAGGGGGCCTACGAGCAGTACTTC. Translation gives CASRLQGAYEQYF.

The chain links TRBV28 to TRBJ1-3, with D hard to call. This CDR3 region has 15 residues. The V end lost 5 bases, the J end lost 0 bases, and 11 bases lay between the germline ends. Germline CDR1 is MDHEN and CDR2 is SYDVKM. The CDR3 region is CASSPLADSGNTIYF. CDR3 DNA: TGTGCCAGCAGTCCCCTCGCAGACTCTGGAAACACCATATATTTT.

V usage is TRBV11-3 and J usage is TRBJ2-3, with D maybe TRBD1 (6 bases). From germline, CDR1 is SGHNT and CDR2 YENEEA. Deletions cut 3 bases from V and 6 bases from J, with 13 bases between. This CDR3 is 14 amino acids long. DNA of the CDR3: TGTGCCAGCAGCTTTGGACAGTCATCGGATACGCAGTATTTT. This gives the protein CASSFGQSSDTQYF.

This chain links TRBV28 with TRBJ1-1; 7 nucleotides agree with TRBD1. This CDR3 comprises 15 residues. The ends lost 3 bases at V and 3 bases at J; junction bases unmatched: 7. Looked up from germline, CDR1 is MDHEN and CDR2 is SYDVKM. The CDR3 coding sequence is TGTGCCAGCAGTTTGCGAGGGGGCAGGTACACTGAAGCTTTCTTT. Protein product: CASSLRGGRYTEAFF.

The chain employs TRBV7-8 and TRBJ1-3; D not resolved. This CDR3 is built from 14 residues. Trimming took 2 bases from V and 0 from J, leaving 5 bases between them. The germline CDR1 and CDR2 sequences are SGHVS and FQNEAQ. CDR3 region: CASSLRSSGNTIYF. The CDR3 region has the DNA TGTGCCAGCAGCTTAAGGAGCTCTGGAAACACCATATATTTT.

This chain connects TRBV5-4 to TRBJ2-7, with 9 nucleotides matching TRBD2. Germline V gene sequence: CDR1 SGHNT, CDR2 YYREEE (reference sequence). V was pared by 5 bases and J by 3 bases, with 12 bases of the junction left unmatched. The CDR3 totals 16 residues. The chain's CDR3 is CASSPNSGSHIYEQYF. The DNA for the CDR3 is TGTGCCAGCAGTCCCAATAGCGGGAGCCACATCTACGAGCAGTACTTC.

V is TRBV6-5 and J is TRBJ2-5; 12 bases are shared with TRBD1. Germline CDR1 reads MNHEY; CDR2 reads SVGAGI. V gave up 4 bases and J gave up 2 bases; unmatched junction bases: 5. The CDR3 covers 16 residues. The CDR3 region has the DNA TGTGCCAGCAGTTCCCGGGGACAGGGGGCTCAAGAGACCCAGTACTTC. Translated: CASSSRGQGAQETQYF.

The chain links TRBV5-8 to TRBJ2-5; 9 nucleotides agree with TRBD1. V was pared by 4 bases and J by 1 base, with 8 bases of the junction left unmatched. Germline assignment: CDR1 SGHTS and CDR2 YDEGEE. The CDR3 is 16 residues long. This CDR3 reads CASSLGQGTPQETQYF. CDR3 nucleotide sequence: TGTGCCAGCAGCCTGGGACAGGGTACCCCCCAAGAGACCCAGTACTTC.

V usage is TRBV30 and J usage is TRBJ1-1, with 7 bases aligning to TRBD1. Per the germline V gene, CDR1 is GTSNPN and CDR2 is SVGIG (reference sequence). Germline trimming cut 1 base from V and 4 bases from J; bases unmatched to any gene: 3. The CDR3 extends over 13 amino acids. CDR3 region: CAWSDAGGTEAFF. In nucleotides, the CDR3 is TGTGCCTGGAGTGATGCAGGGGGCACTGAAGCTTTCTTT.

This chain links TRBV4-1 with TRBJ2-5; no firm D call. This CDR3 comprises 14 residues. V was shortened by 3 bases and J by 5 bases, with 13 bases between the two germline ends. In germline, CDR1 is MGHRA, CDR2 YSYEKL. CDR3 bases: TGCGCCAGCAGCCACTCCCGCGAAGCGGAGACCCAGTACTTC. The encoded protein is CASSHSREAETQYF.

The chain recombines TRBV28 with TRBJ1-4, with TRBD1 identical over 11 bases. The V and J ends lost 2 bases and 15 bases, in that order; junction bases with no gene match: 8. Per germline, CDR1 MDHEN and CDR2 SYDVKM. The CDR3 contains 14 residues. CDR3 bases: TGTGCCAGCAGTTTAGGGGGGGACAGGGGGATGATGTTTTTT. Its protein is CASSLGGDRGMMFF.

The chain carries TRBV18 and TRBJ1-5; D is uncertain. Germline CDR1 reads KGHSH; CDR2 reads LQKENI. This CDR3 spans 14 amino acids. Trimming took off 6 bases at V and 4 bases at J, with 13 bases between the two ends. CDR3 in amino acids: CASSYGGANQPQHF. CDR3 nucleotide sequence: TGTGCCAGCTCGTATGGAGGAGCTAATCAGCCCCAGCATTTT. The full variable domain, in which reference TRBV18 and TRBJ1-5 provide the parts outside the CDR3, is NAGVMQNPRHLVRRRGQEARLRCSPMKGHSHVYWYRQLPEEGLKFMVYLQKENIIDESGMPKERFSAEFPKEGPSILRIQQVVRGDSAAYFCASSYGGANQPQHFGDGTRLSIL.

The V gene is TRBV25-1, the J gene TRBJ1-4; D uncertain. Germline V gene data show CDR1 as MGHDK and CDR2 as SYGVNS. Deletions cut 3 bases from V and 5 bases from J, with 22 bases between. This CDR3 has 18 amino acids. The CDR3 loop reads CASSDPRGGWPLNEKLFF. CDR3 in DNA: TGTGCCAGCAGTGACCCGCGGGGAGGCTGGCCTCTCAATGAAAAACTGTTTTTT.

V gene TRBV3-1 (or the pseudogene TRBV3-2) combines with J gene TRBJ2-1; D gene unclear. CDR1 is LGHDT and CDR2 is YNNKEL in the germline V gene (reference sequence). The CDR3 is made up of 15 amino acids. Trimming removed 4 bases from V and 0 bases from J, with 10 bases in between. The CDR3 loop is CASSRLESSYNEQFF. CDR3 DNA sequence: TGTGCCAGCAGCCGACTCGAAAGCTCCTACAATGAGCAGTTCTTC.

CDR3 in DNA: TGTGCCAGCAGCTTGGGCTTACGGACAGGGAACGAAAAACTGTTTTTT. Protein product: CASSLGLRTGNEKLFF. This rearrangement joins TRBV5-5 to TRBJ1-4; 8 bases agree with TRBD1. Germline V gene sequence: CDR1 SGHKS, CDR2 YYEKEE (reference sequence). This CDR3 has 16 residues. J was trimmed by 8 bases and V by 0 bases; bases with no gene match: 9. Complete variable domain (other parts from reference TRBV5-5 and TRBJ1-4): DAGVTQSPTHLIKTRGQQVTLRCSPISGHKSVSWYQQVLGQGPQFIFQYYEKEERGRGNFPDRFSARQFPNYSSELNVNALLLGDSALYLCASSLGLRTGNEKLFFGSGTQLSVL.